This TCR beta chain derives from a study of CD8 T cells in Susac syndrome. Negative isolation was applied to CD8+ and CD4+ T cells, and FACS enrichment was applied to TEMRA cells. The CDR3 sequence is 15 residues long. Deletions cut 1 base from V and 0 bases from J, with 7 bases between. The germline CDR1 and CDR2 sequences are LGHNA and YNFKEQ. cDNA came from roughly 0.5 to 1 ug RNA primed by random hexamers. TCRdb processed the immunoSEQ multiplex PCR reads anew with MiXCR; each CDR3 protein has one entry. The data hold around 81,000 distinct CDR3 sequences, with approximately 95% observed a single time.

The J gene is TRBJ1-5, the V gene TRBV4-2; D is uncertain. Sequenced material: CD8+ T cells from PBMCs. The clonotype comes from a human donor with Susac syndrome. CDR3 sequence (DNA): TGTGCCAGCAGCCAAGCCAGTTATAGCAATCAGCCCCAGCATTTT. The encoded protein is CASSQASYSNQPQHF.